These 19 T cell receptor beta chains came from one sample sequenced in a study of patients and donors after allogeneic stem cell transplantation. One entry per CDR3 protein results from TCRdb running MiXCR on the RT-PCR reads. The sample includes some 160,000 distinct CDR3 sequences, roughly 24% seen only once; the top ten take about 24%. The sequenced sample was blood, either unsorted or a sorted T cell fraction (not recorded which). The receptors were sampled from a human donor who was either an allogeneic HSCT recipient or a stem cell or donor lymphocyte infusion donor (not recorded which). It is not recorded whose cells these are; they may come from a transplant donor.

At least ten counts were recorded for this clonotype. This chain joins TRBV7-2 and TRBJ1-5; D unclear. The V end lost 2 bases, the J end lost 0 bases, and 8 bases lay between the germline ends. Germline loops: CDR1 SGHTA, CDR2 FQGNSA. The CDR3 is 15 amino acids. CDR3 in amino acids: CASSLKGHSNQPQHF. CDR3 nucleotides: TGTGCCAGCAGCTTAAAGGGTCATAGCAATCAGCCCCAGCATTTT. The whole variable domain, remainder taken from reference TRBV7-2 and TRBJ1-5, is GAGVSQSPSNKVTEKGKDVELRCDPISGHTALYWYRQSLGQGLEFLIYFQGNSAPDKSGLPSDRFSAERTGGSVSTLTIQRTQQEDSAVYLCASSLKGHSNQPQHFGDGTRLSIL.

This clonotype was picked up a small number of times. This sequence joins TRBV5-1 and TRBJ2-1; 10 nucleotides agree with TRBD1. Per the germline V gene, CDR1 is SGHRS and CDR2 is YFSETQ. This CDR3 spans 15 amino acids. J lost 6 bases, V lost 4 bases, and 7 bases had no gene match. The CDR3 region has the DNA TGCGCCAGCAGCCCTGGACAGGGGGGGCCCAATGAGCAGTTCTTC. This sequence encodes CASSPGQGGPNEQFF.

The V call is TRBV19, the J call TRBJ2-7; 9 nucleotides match TRBD1. With V trimmed by 4 bases and J by 2 bases, 3 bases remained unmatched. The CDR3 spans 14 residues. Germline lookup yields CDR1 LNHDA and CDR2 SQIVND (reference sequence). In DNA, the CDR3 is TGTGCCAGTAGTAGCCGGGACAGGGCCTACGAGCAGTACTTC. As protein: CASSSRDRAYEQYF.

This clonotype has just a few counts. The V call is TRBV20-1, the J call TRBJ1-5; D may be TRBD1 (5 bases). V was cut by 4 bases and J by 3 bases, with 10 bases left in between. CDR3 length: 13 residues. The germline CDR1 and CDR2 sequences are DFQATT and SNEGSKA (reference sequence). The DNA of the CDR3 is TGCAGTGCTAAAGAAGGGGTCAATCAGCCCCAGCATTTT. Amino acid sequence: CSAKEGVNQPQHF.

This clonotype was seen more than once but under ten times. The chain is built from TRBV20-1 and TRBJ2-3; 11 bases fit TRBD1. The CDR3 length is 14 residues. Germline V gene sequence: CDR1 DFQATT, CDR2 SNEGSKA (reference sequence). The V and J ends lost 5 bases and 3 bases, in that order; junction bases with no gene match: 4. CDR3 bases: TGCAGTGCTGGACAGGGGGCACCAACAGATACGCAGTATTTT. Protein: CSAGQGAPTDTQYF.

This clonotype was found a few times. The chain recombines TRBV25-1 with TRBJ2-1; D is possibly TRBD1 (5 bases). CDR1 is MGHDK and CDR2 is SYGVNS in the germline V gene. Trimming took 7 bases from V and 10 from J, leaving 14 bases between them. The CDR3 is made up of 12 amino acids. The CDR3 DNA reads as TGTGCCAGCAACTGGGGCGGTGCCGAGCAGTTCTTC. This encodes CASNWGGAEQFF.

This chain uses TRBV6-2 or TRBV6-3 with TRBJ1-5; TRBD1 matches at 8 bases. The V and J ends lost 5 bases and 6 bases, in that order; junction bases with no gene match: 6. The CDR3 is made up of 14 amino acids. The germline gives CDR1 MNHEY, CDR2 SVGEGT. CDR3 protein: CASSRTGMGQPQHF. In nucleotides, the CDR3 is TGTGCCAGCAGTCGGACAGGGATGGGTCAGCCCCAGCATTTT.

The CDR3 bases are TGTGCCAGCAGTTCCGGCCAGGGGACAAGCAATCAGCCCCAGCATTTT. Encoded protein: CASSSGQGTSNQPQHF. The V gene is TRBV12-3 or TRBV12-4, the J gene TRBJ1-5, with D maybe TRBD1 (6 bases). Deletions cut 4 bases from V and 1 base from J, with 14 bases between. This CDR3 has 16 amino acids.

There are a few counts of this clonotype. The chain joins TRBV20-1 to TRBJ1-1; no reliable D call. V was cut by 3 bases and J by 3 bases, with 26 bases left in between. CDR1 is DFQATT, CDR2 SNEGSKA, per germline (reference sequence). This CDR3 spans 18 amino acids. The CDR3 DNA sequence: TGCAGTGCTAGTCCTCTTTACGCCGGACGCATACGGTACACTGAAGCTTTCTTT. Its translation: CSASPLYAGRIRYTEAFF.

This rearrangement joins TRBV12-3 or TRBV12-4 to TRBJ2-1, with TRBD2 matching over 7 bases. The CDR3 length is 13 residues. Trimming took 7 bases from V and 10 from J; bases not matched to a gene: 10. The CDR3 is CASMGYFSGEQFF. The DNA for the CDR3 is TGTGCCAGCATGGGATACTTTAGCGGGGAGCAGTTCTTC.

For this clonotype: An end of the junction does not agree with germline; a read error may underlie this. J is TRBJ2-1 and V is TRBV7-7, with 7 bases lining up with TRBD2. CDR1 and CDR2 from the germline V gene are SSHAT and FNYEAQ (reference sequence). There are 13 residues in the CDR3. The CDR3 loop reads CASSLASGTEQFF. The CDR3 DNA sequence: TGTGCTAGCAGCTTAGCGAGCGGGACCGAGCAGTTCTTC.

A few counts support this clonotype. V and J are TRBV29-1 and TRBJ2-3, with D maybe TRBD1 (5 bases). The CDR3 runs 13 residues. Germline V lookup: CDR1 SQVTM, CDR2 ANQGSEA. V was shortened by 4 bases and J by 8 bases, with 16 bases between the two germline ends. The CDR3 here is CSVVDSNEVTQYF. The CDR3 region has the DNA TGCAGCGTTGTTGACAGTAACGAGGTTACGCAGTATTTT.

V and J are TRBV3-1 and TRBJ2-5, with 8 bases lining up with TRBD2. Germline assignment: CDR1 LGHDT and CDR2 YNNKEL (reference sequence). The CDR3 runs 17 residues. Losses at the gene ends were 1 base for V and 2 bases for J; bases not matched to a gene: 9. CDR3: CASSQGAPAGDQETQYF. The CDR3 nucleotides read TGTGCCAGCAGCCAAGGGGCTCCAGCGGGGGATCAAGAGACCCAGTACTTC.

Concerning this clonotype itself: Germline is not matched at one junction end, which may reflect a read error. The J gene is TRBJ2-3, the V gene TRBV6-2 or TRBV6-3; 8 nucleotides agree with TRBD2. Germline V gives CDR1 MNHEY, CDR2 SVGEGT. The length of the CDR3 is 13 residues. The DNA for the CDR3 is TGTGCCAGCAGTTACTCGTGGGCGGGAGGCCCGAATTTT. Translating it yields CASSYSWAGGPNF.

This clonotype was picked up a small number of times. V gene TRBV5-1 combines with J gene TRBJ2-1; 8 nucleotides align to TRBD2. From germline, CDR1 is SGHRS and CDR2 YFSETQ. The trim removed 0 bases at V and 6 bases at J, leaving 8 bases unmatched. The CDR3 loop spans 16 amino acids. CDR3 sequence (DNA): TGCGCCAGCAGCTTGGCCGGGCGGGGGGCCCTCAATGAGCAGTTCTTC. The encoded protein is CASSLAGRGALNEQFF.

The V call is TRBV3-1, the J call TRBJ1-1, with D hard to call. With 1 base removed from V and 4 bases from J, the gap between germline ends came to 13 bases. Germline loops: CDR1 LGHDT, CDR2 YNNKEL (reference sequence). This CDR3 spans 15 amino acids. CDR3 coding DNA: TGTGCCAGCAGCCAAGGGGTACAGCTGATCACTGAAGCTTTCTTT. Translated, it gives CASSQGVQLITEAFF.

The chain is built from TRBV4-2 and TRBJ2-7, with D unclear. The CDR3 loop spans 15 amino acids. With 2 bases removed from V and 0 bases from J, the gap between germline ends came to 11 bases. CDR1 is LGHNA and CDR2 is YNFKEQ in the germline V gene. CDR3 nucleotide sequence: TGTGCCAGCAGCCAATTTGGGGAAGGCTCCTACGAGCAGTACTTC. It specifies CASSQFGEGSYEQYF.

A single count supports this clonotype. The junction does not match germline at one end; this may be a read error. The chain's CDR3 is CASSFLTPYMNTEAIF. CDR3 nucleotide sequence: TGTGCCAGCAGCTTTCTCACACCCTACATGAACACTGAAGCTATCTTT. This chain connects TRBV7-9 to TRBJ1-1, with D unresolved. Germline-derived CDR1 and CDR2 are SEHNR and FQNEAQ (reference sequence). CDR3 length: 16 residues.

This chain links TRBV10-3 with TRBJ2-5, with D unresolved. Germline CDR1 ENHRY, CDR2 SYGVKD. There are 14 residues in the CDR3. V shed 3 bases and J shed 0 bases, with 8 bases lying between them. The CDR3: CAISDGGNQETQYF. The DNA for the CDR3 is TGTGCCATCAGTGATGGCGGTAACCAAGAGACCCAGTACTTC.